Following are 14 T cell receptor beta chains from one sample sequenced in a study of blood T cell repertoires in COVID-19. Profiling relied on immunoSEQ multiplex PCR, and the TCRdb table lists in-frame clones only, not all of them. The sample has more than 120,000 clones; about 85% are singletons. What was sequenced was peripheral blood. These receptors were obtained from a human donor with acute or convalescent COVID-19. The donor label of this sample is uncertain.

J is TRBJ2-6 and V is TRBV30; TRBD1 aligns across 7 bases. CDR3 length: 14 residues. Per the germline V gene, CDR1 is GTSNPN and CDR2 is SVGIG (reference sequence). The trim removed 8 bases at V and 0 bases at J, leaving 4 bases unmatched. The CDR3 loop reads CAGTVYSGANVLTF. CDR3 sequence (DNA): TGTGCCGGGACAGTTTACTCTGGGGCCAACGTCCTGACTTTC.

This clone was detected once. V is TRBV6-2 or TRBV6-3 and J is TRBJ1-1; D is uncertain. The ends were cut back, 2 bases at V and 11 bases at J, with 12 bases in the middle. Germline CDR1 reads MNHEY; CDR2 reads SVGEGT. The length of the CDR3 is 12 residues. Here the CDR3 reads CASSYPPLEAFF. CDR3 sequence (DNA): TGTGCCAGCAGTTACCCACCGCTAGAGGCTTTCTTT.

The gene calls are TRBV5-1 and TRBJ2-2; TRBD2 is a possible D gene (5 bases). Germline CDR1 and CDR2: SGHRS and YFSETQ. The CDR3 covers 15 residues. Trimming took 3 bases from V and 0 from J, leaving 9 bases between them. The CDR3 is CASSWTRTNTGELFF. CDR3 DNA: TGCGCCAGCAGCTGGACTCGCACGAACACCGGGGAGCTGTTTTTT.

This chain links TRBV28 with TRBJ2-1; D is perhaps TRBD2 (7 bases). This CDR3 region has 17 residues. V was clipped by 7 bases and J by 3 bases, with 22 bases between them. CDR1 and CDR2 from the germline V gene are MDHEN and SYDVKM. CDR3 region: CASIGPGRGPNYNEQFF. CDR3 coding DNA: TGTGCCAGCATTGGTCCGGGGCGGGGGCCAAACTACAATGAGCAGTTCTTC.

The chain couples TRBV28 to TRBJ2-7, with D uncertain. The germline gives CDR1 MDHEN, CDR2 SYDVKM. The germline V and J ends were trimmed by 1 base and 5 bases, with 9 bases remaining between them. The CDR3 length is 13 residues. In DNA form, the CDR3 reads TGTGCCAGCAGTTTATCACGGTTTCACGAGCAGTACTTC. This gives the protein CASSLSRFHEQYF.

The chain carries TRBV11-3 and TRBJ2-1, with TRBD1 matching over 7 bases. The trim removed 0 bases at V and 9 bases at J, leaving 5 bases unmatched. The CDR3 extends over 14 amino acids. The germline gives CDR1 SGHNT, CDR2 YENEEA. CDR3 DNA sequence: TGTGCCAGCAGCTTAGATCGGACAGGTGGTGAGCAGTTCTTC. Translation: CASSLDRTGGEQFF.

CDR3: CASSSPDRDDQETQYF. CDR3 sequence (DNA): TGTGCCAGCAGTTCCCCGGACAGGGACGACCAAGAGACCCAGTACTTC. The chain employs TRBV6-2 or TRBV6-3 and TRBJ2-5; 8 bases map to TRBD1. V lost 4 bases to trimming and J lost 0 bases; unmatched junction nucleotides: 7. There are 16 residues in the CDR3. CDR1 MNHEY and CDR2 SVGEGT come from the germline V gene.

V and J are TRBV12-3 or TRBV12-4 and TRBJ1-1; 11 bases align to TRBD1. The CDR3 length is 12 residues. Germline trimming cut 5 bases from V and 9 bases from J; bases unmatched to any gene: 2. CDR3 residues: CASSMDRGQAFF. For the CDR3, the DNA is TGTGCCAGCAGTATGGACAGGGGGCAAGCTTTCTTT.

The chain combines TRBV19 with TRBJ1-5; 10 nucleotides align to TRBD1. CDR1 and CDR2 from the germline V gene are LNHDA and SQIVND (reference sequence). With 4 bases clipped from V and 1 base from J, the junction kept 7 bases outside the gene matches. CDR3 length equals 17 residues. CDR3 nucleotides: TGTGCCAGTAGTACCAACGACAGGGGGCTGAGCAATCAGCCCCAGCATTTT. This sequence encodes CASSTNDRGLSNQPQHF.

V and J are TRBV11-2 and TRBJ2-1; TRBD2 matches 16 bases. V shed 5 bases and J 8 bases; nucleotides not matched to a gene: 3. The CDR3 has 15 residues. Germline assignment: CDR1 SGHAT and CDR2 FQNNGV. DNA for the CDR3: TGTGCCAGCAGCCCCGGGACTAGCGGGGGGGATGAGCAGTTCTTC. It yields the protein CASSPGTSGGDEQFF.

The chain carries TRBV19 and TRBJ1-5; 7 bases align to TRBD1. The CDR3 has 15 residues. Germline CDR1 reads LNHDA; CDR2 reads SQIVND (reference sequence). The V and J ends lost 6 bases and 0 bases, in that order; junction bases with no gene match: 5. The CDR3 loop is CASRTTGSSNQPQHF. The CDR3 DNA sequence: TGTGCCAGTAGAACGACAGGGAGTAGCAATCAGCCCCAGCATTTT.

This chain links TRBV19 with TRBJ2-1, with TRBD1 as a possible D gene (5 bases). The V gene lost 5 bases and the J gene lost 7 bases, with 9 bases spanning the gap. The CDR3 covers 12 residues. CDR1 is LNHDA, CDR2 SQIVND, per germline (reference sequence). The CDR3 region has the DNA TGTGCCAGTAGTGTGACAGCGAATGAGCAGTTCTTC. It is translated as CASSVTANEQFF. Supplemented by reference TRBV19 and TRBJ2-1, the full variable domain reads DGGITQSPKYLFRKEGQNVTLSCEQNLNHDAMYWYRQDPGQGLRLIYYSQIVNDFQKGDIAEGYSVSREKKESFPLTVTSAQKNPTAFYLCASSVTANEQFFGPGTRLTVL.

The chain combines TRBV5-5 with TRBJ2-7; no clear D gene. With 4 bases removed from V and 4 bases from J, the gap between germline ends came to 12 bases. This CDR3 spans 13 amino acids. Germline CDR1 and CDR2: SGHKS and YYEKEE (reference sequence). This CDR3 is CASSHATQYEQYV. The DNA for the CDR3 is TGTGCCAGCAGCCATGCGACACAATACGAGCAGTACGTC.

The gene calls are TRBV4-3 and TRBJ1-6; the match to TRBD1 covers 8 bases. V lost 0 bases, J lost 10 bases, and 17 bases stayed unmatched. The CDR3 contains 19 residues. CDR1 and CDR2 from the germline V gene are LGHNA and YSLEER. CDR3 nucleotides: TGCGCCAGCAGCCAAGATCCCGCCGACGCAGGGGGCCTGGGGTCACCCCTCCACTTT. Translating it yields CASSQDPADAGGLGSPLHF.